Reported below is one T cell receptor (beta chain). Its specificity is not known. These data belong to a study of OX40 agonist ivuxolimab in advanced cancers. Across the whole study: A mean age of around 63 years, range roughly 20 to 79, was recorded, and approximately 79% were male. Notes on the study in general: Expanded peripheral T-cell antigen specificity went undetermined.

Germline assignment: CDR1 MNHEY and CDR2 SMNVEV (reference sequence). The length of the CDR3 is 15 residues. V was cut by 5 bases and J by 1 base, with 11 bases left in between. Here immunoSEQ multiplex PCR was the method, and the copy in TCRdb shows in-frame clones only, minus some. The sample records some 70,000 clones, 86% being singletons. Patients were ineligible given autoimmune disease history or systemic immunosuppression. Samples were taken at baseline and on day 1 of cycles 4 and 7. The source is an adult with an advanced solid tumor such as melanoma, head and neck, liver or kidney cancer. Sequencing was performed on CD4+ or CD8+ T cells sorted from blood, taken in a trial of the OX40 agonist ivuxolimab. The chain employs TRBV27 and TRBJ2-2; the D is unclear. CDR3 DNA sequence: TGTGCCAGCAGTCAGAAGGGTCAGAACACCGGGGAGCTGTTTTTT. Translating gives CASSQKGQNTGELFF.